This T cell receptor (beta chain) came from a study of T cells in Graves' hyperthyroidism and ophthalmopathy. RNA transcripts yielded amplified TCR beta CDR3 regions. A first-round RT-PCR of the TCR CDR3 used the HTBI primer set. TCRdb ran MiXCR on the multiplex PCR reads and lists one entry per CDR3 protein. The sample records 200,000 to 300,000 distinct CDR3 sequences, approximately 25% being singletons. J lost 3 bases, V lost 0 bases, and 5 bases had no gene match. CDR3 length: 16 amino acids. Uncontrolled infection, other autoimmune disease, pregnancy or lactation led to exclusion. The V and J genes are TRBV12-3 or TRBV12-4 and TRBJ1-2; 9 positions agree with TRBD1. What was sequenced was blood. The sequence came from a woman between 40 and 55 years old with Graves' ophthalmopathy. CDR3 in DNA: TGTGCCAGCAGTTTAGCTAGGACAGGGGCTTACTATGGCTACACCTTC. It codes for CASSLARTGAYYGYTF.